This is a list of T cell receptor beta chains from one sample in a study of spatial heterogeneity in lung cancer. TCRdb used MiXCR to reprocess the 5' RACE reads, holding one entry per CDR3 protein. This sample has about 5,100 distinct CDR3 sequences, with almost 9% found just once. The sequences come from lung tumor tissue, collected at surgery. The receptor set was obtained from a female donor with early-stage non-small cell lung cancer. The CDR3 runs from the conserved cysteine through the conserved F or W. A D gene is named only where the DNA matches it firmly. Size values are once, few and many counts, or a class for expanded clones, and some rows have none.

>TRBV5-5|medium-sized|TRBJ2-5|TRBD2
TGTGCCAGCAGCCCCGTCAGCGGGGGGTCGGAGACCCAGTACTTC
CASSPVSGGSETQYF
>TRBV24-1|many|TRBJ2-1|TRBD2
TGTGCCACTGGTAGGGGGACTAGCGGGAGTGATGAGCAGTTCTTC
CATGRGTSGSDEQFF
>TRBV10-3|many|TRBJ1-6|NA
TGTGCCATCAGTGAGGGAGAAACCTATAATTCACCCCTCCACTTT
CAISEGETYNSPLHF
>TRBV28|medium-sized|TRBJ2-7|TRBD2
TGTGCCAGCAGTCTCATGACTAGCGGAGCCTACGAGCAGTACTTC
CASSLMTSGAYEQYF
>TRBV2|medium-sized|TRBJ1-4|NA
TGTGCCAGCAGTGTGCCGAGTCCCAATGAAAAACTGTTTTTT
CASSVPSPNEKLFF
>TRBV4-3|NA|TRBJ2-7|NA
TGCGCCAGCAGCCAAGAGTTCGGCGGGGACACCTACGAGCAGTACTTC
CASSQEFGGDTYEQYF
>TRBV10-3|medium-sized|TRBJ2-1|TRBD2
TGTGCCATCAGAGCAGCGGGAGGGCCGGGCAATGAGCAGTTCTTC
CAIRAAGGPGNEQFF
>TRBV7-9|medium-sized|TRBJ1-2|NA
TGTGCCAGCAGCTTATCGACAGCCGGGACGTCGGGCTACACCTTC
CASSLSTAGTSGYTF
>TRBV5-1|NA|TRBJ2-7|NA
TGCGCCAGCAGCACAGGGACCGGCGAGCAGTACTTC
CASSTGTGEQYF
>TRBV6-5|medium-sized|TRBJ1-6|NA
TGTGCCAGCAGTTACTCGTCCAGCTCCTATAATTCACCCCTCCACTTT
CASSYSSSSYNSPLHF
>TRBV30|medium-sized|TRBJ1-1|TRBD1
TGTGCCTGGAGTGACCAGGGGGTAACTGAAGCTTTCTTT
CAWSDQGVTEAFF
>TRBV7-8|medium-sized|TRBJ1-2|NA
TGTGCCAGCAGCCCCTTCCGATTAGTGGGGGCCTATGGCTACACCTTC
CASSPFRLVGAYGYTF
>TRBV7-2|few|TRBJ1-1|NA
TGTGCCAGCAGCCCCCGGCGTGTTCTGGGGAACACTGAAGCTTTCTTT
CASSPRRVLGNTEAFF
>TRBV6-6|many|TRBJ2-1|TRBD2
TGTGCCAGCAGTTACGAAATCGTAGCGGGAGTTGGAAATGAGCAGTTCTTC
CASSYEIVAGVGNEQFF
>TRBV7-3|NA|TRBJ2-1|TRBD2
TGTGCCAGCAGCCCCCCGGGTAGCGGGATGGTGCAGTTCTTC
CASSPPGSGMVQFF
>TRBV5-1|many|TRBJ1-4|NA
TGCGCCAGCAGCTTAGATCCAGGGTTGGCCGAAAAACTGTTTTTT
CASSLDPGLAEKLFF
>TRBV12-3/TRBV12-4|large|TRBJ2-3|NA
TGTGCCAGCAGTTTCTCGGGGGTGCTAACAGATACGCAGTATTTT
CASSFSGVLTDTQYF
>TRBV30|medium-sized|TRBJ2-2|NA
TGTGCCTGGAGTGTCGGGACGCTAACCGGGGAGCTGTTTTTT
CAWSVGTLTGELFF
>TRBV6-1|medium-sized|TRBJ2-6|NA
TGTGCCAGCAGTAAGGAGACGGGGGCCAACGTCCTGACTTTC
CASSKETGANVLTF
>TRBV9|many|TRBJ2-2|TRBD2
TGTGCCAGCAGCTACCGGGAGGGCCCAATCGGGGAGCTGTTTTTT
CASSYREGPIGELFF
>TRBV29-1|many|TRBJ2-5|NA
TGCAGCGTGGAAGACAGAGCTCAAGAGACCCAGTACTTC
CSVEDRAQETQYF
>TRBV12-3/TRBV12-4|NA|TRBJ2-2|NA
TGTGCCAGCAGTTTAACTGGGAACACCGGGGAGCTGTTTTTT
CASSLTGNTGELFF
>TRBV5-1|NA|TRBJ2-7|TRBD2
TGCGCCAGCAGCCACACCGGGACTACCTACGAGCAGTACTTC
CASSHTGTTYEQYF